Each of the 5 T cell receptor beta chains below was sequenced from the same sample in a study of cytomegalovirus exposure and HLA in healthy donors. 60 Vbeta and 13 Jbeta primers were used in PCR. Clones were read by immunoSEQ multiplex PCR, and TCRdb kept only the in-frame ones, dropping some. The sample has 150,000 to 200,000 clones; 84% are singletons. Sequences were obtained from PBMCs. These receptors were taken from a man aged 18 to 29 in good health and CMV-seronegative.

The V call is TRBV4-1, the J call TRBJ2-7; TRBD1 aligns across 7 bases. V lost 5 bases and J lost 5; bases outside the gene matches: 12. The CDR3 is 15 amino acids. Per the germline V gene, CDR1 is MGHRA and CDR2 is YSYEKL. CDR3 region: CASSTLATGAHEQYF. The DNA of the CDR3 is TGCGCCAGCAGCACTCTAGCAACAGGGGCTCACGAGCAGTACTTC.

The chain employs TRBV29-1 and TRBJ2-7; D is unclear. Germline loops: CDR1 SQVTM, CDR2 ANQGSEA. The V end was cut by 6 bases, the J end by 4 bases, with 10 bases between. This CDR3 spans 11 amino acids. In DNA, the CDR3 is TGCAGCGTCATCGTCCAGTACGAGCAGTACTTC. Translated, it gives CSVIVQYEQYF.

CDR3 sequence reads: CASSLADEQFF. The CDR3 DNA follows: TGTGCCAGCAGCTTGGCGGATGAGCAGTTCTTC. This sequence joins TRBV7-6 and TRBJ2-1, with unresolved D. Deletions cut 3 bases from V and 8 bases from J, with 5 bases between. Per germline, CDR1 SGHVS and CDR2 FNYEAQ. The length of the CDR3 is 11 residues.

This clone was counted a few times. V is TRBV7-6 and J is TRBJ1-1; D is possibly TRBD1 (6 bases). The CDR3 spans 14 residues. Trimming pared 5 bases from V and 7 bases from J, leaving 17 bases between. Germline V gives CDR1 SGHVS, CDR2 FNYEAQ. Here the CDR3 DNA reads TGTGCCAGCAGCCCGAGGATAGGACAGTTTGAAGCTTTCTTT. The encoded protein is CASSPRIGQFEAFF.

The chain carries TRBV9 and TRBJ2-3; tentative D call: TRBD1 (6 bases). The V end lost 3 bases, the J end lost 7 bases, and 9 bases lay between the germline ends. From germline, CDR1 is SGDLS and CDR2 YYNGEE. CDR3 length: 12 amino acids. CDR3 bases: TGTGCCAGCAGCGAACAGGGCTATACGCAGTATTTT. This codes for CASSEQGYTQYF.